This T cell receptor beta chain was recovered during a study of blood T cell repertoires in COVID-19. Turning to the study itself: Acute and convalescent COVID-19 specimens originated in the United States, Italy and Spain. PBMCs, B-cell-depleted T cells, or T cells provided the cDNA or gDNA that made up the material.

The authors' processing: Reference gene primer amplification yielded estimated nucleated cell counts. Sequencing used immunoSEQ multiplex PCR; TCRdb keeps in-frame clones, though not all of them. V and J calls and clone size are those listed in that table; D and trimming were worked out from the DNA. The table shows 150,000 to 200,000 clones, with about 89% occurring only once. V gave up 11 bases and J gave up 7 bases, with 11 bases separating them. The CDR3 is made up of 11 amino acids. Germline V gene sequence: CDR1 MDHEN, CDR2 SYDVKM. The sequence was obtained from a man aged 40-49 years with active or convalescent COVID-19. Material: peripheral blood. V usage is TRBV28 and J usage is TRBJ1-4, with D uncertain. The CDR3 coding sequence is TGTGCCTCCCAGCGGACTGAAAAACTGTTTTTT. It specifies CASQRTEKLFF.